The 4 T cell receptor beta chains presented below share a single source sample, sequenced in a study of T cell responses to AZD1222 COVID-19 vaccine. The method was immunoSEQ multiplex PCR; TCRdb's version includes in-frame clones alone and lacks a portion of them. The data show more than 140,000 clones, about 91% seen once. The sample here was peripheral blood, taken on day 0 of AZD1222 vaccination. The receptors derive from an adult in good health.

The chain recombines TRBV10-3 with TRBJ1-1; D possibly corresponds to TRBD1 (5 bases). The CDR3 runs to 13 residues. V was trimmed by 8 bases and J by 8 bases, leaving 18 bases between them. Per germline, CDR1 ENHRY and CDR2 SYGVKD. CDR3 sequence: CAIGRGLFAEAFF. The CDR3 region has the DNA TGTGCCATCGGAAGGGGTCTCTTCGCCGAAGCTTTCTTT.

The genes are TRBV6-4 and TRBJ2-7, with no clear D. The CDR3 is made up of 13 amino acids. Germline lookup yields CDR1 MRHNA and CDR2 SNTAGT. Trimming pared 7 bases from V and 2 bases from J, leaving 12 bases between. CDR3 nucleotide sequence: TGTGCCAGCAATCCGACACGGACCTACGAGCAGTACTTC. Translating gives CASNPTRTYEQYF.

This clone was counted once. The chain employs TRBV5-1 and TRBJ2-1, with TRBD2 identical over 15 bases. Germline V CDR1 and CDR2: SGHRS, YFSETQ. Germline trimming cut 4 bases from V and 9 bases from J; bases unmatched to any gene: 11. The CDR3 loop spans 17 amino acids. This CDR3 reads CASSNGLAGGPSSEQFF. CDR3 sequence (DNA): TGCGCCAGCAGCAACGGACTAGCGGGAGGGCCCTCAAGTGAGCAGTTCTTC.

CDR3 region: CASSLMAGRTDTQYF. Here the CDR3 DNA reads TGTGCCAGCAGCTTAATGGCCGGGAGAACAGATACGCAGTATTTT. V usage is TRBV7-3 and J usage is TRBJ2-3; weak D call: TRBD2 (6 bases). In germline, CDR1 is SGHTA, CDR2 FQGTGA. The V gene lost 1 base and the J gene lost 3 bases, with 11 bases spanning the gap. The CDR3 is made up of 15 amino acids.